Presented here are 8 T cell receptor beta chains from one specimen sequenced in a study of T cells in Graves' hyperthyroidism and ophthalmopathy. Amplification yielded TCR beta CDR3 regions, with RNA transcripts as the source. The HTBI primer set was used in a first-round RT-PCR of the TCR CDR3. TCRdb itself ran the multiplex PCR reads through MiXCR, one entry per CDR3 protein. The sample carries about 400,000 distinct CDR3 sequences, about a sixth recorded once. Sequencing was performed on blood. The receptors originated from a woman aged 18-29 years with Graves' hyperthyroidism that later progressed to Graves' ophthalmopathy.

This clonotype has just a few counts. The rearrangement links TRBV12-3 or TRBV12-4 to TRBJ2-7; D call uncertain. The CDR3 extends over 12 amino acids. Trimming took off 3 bases at V and 6 bases at J, with 9 bases between the two ends. The CDR3 DNA is TGTGCCAGCAGTTTCGGTGTTCGCGAGCAGTACTTC. It yields the protein CASSFGVREQYF.

In its sample, this clonotype was seen many times. The gene calls are TRBV10-1 and TRBJ2-7; TRBD2 matches 10 bases. The CDR3 spans 14 residues. V shed 9 bases and J 1 base; nucleotides not matched to a gene: 6. Germline V lookup: CDR1 WNHNN, CDR2 SYGVQD (reference sequence). CDR3 nucleotides: TGCGCCAGTAATGGACTAGCGGATTCCTACGAGCAGTACTTC. Its protein is CASNGLADSYEQYF.

Many counts were recorded for this clonotype. This rearrangement joins TRBV5-1 to TRBJ1-6, with 11 bases that match TRBD1. The CDR3 has 18 amino acids. CDR1 SGHRS and CDR2 YFSETQ come from the germline V gene. J lost 7 bases, V lost 0 bases, and 9 bases had no gene match. DNA of the CDR3: TGCGCCAGCAGCTTGGCCGGCCGGACAGGGGGCGACAATTCACCCCTCCACTTT. This translates into CASSLAGRTGGDNSPLHF.

The sample holds a few counts of this clonotype. The chain is built from TRBV28 and TRBJ1-2, with no clear D. Germline CDR1 MDHEN, CDR2 SYDVKM. The germline V and J ends were trimmed by 4 bases and 8 bases, with 17 bases remaining between them. The CDR3 has 14 amino acids. The CDR3 bases are TGTGCCAGCAGTTATGGACCCTACGGGGAAGGCTACACCTTC. The encoded protein is CASSYGPYGEGYTF.

Details on this clonotype: It may be a read error: a sequence one base away is much more abundant. The rearrangement uses TRBV11-2 and TRBJ2-2, with D perhaps matching TRBD1 (6 bases). CDR1 is SGHAT and CDR2 is FQNNGV in the germline V gene. This CDR3 has 15 amino acids. The CDR3 loop reads CASRRGTVNTGEPFF. The CDR3 nucleotides are TGTGCCAGCAGAAGGGGGACGGTGAACACCGGGGAGCCGTTTTTT.

This clonotype was seen only a few times. V and J are TRBV10-3 and TRBJ2-7, with D hard to call. Germline lookup yields CDR1 ENHRY and CDR2 SYGVKD. This CDR3 has 14 amino acids. The V end was cut by 0 bases, the J end by 11 bases, with 17 bases between. CDR3: CAISESGTDGEEYF. CDR3 coding DNA: TGTGCCATCAGTGAGTCTGGAACGGACGGAGAGGAGTACTTC.

This clonotype was seen only a few times. The chain couples TRBV13 to TRBJ2-7; weak D call: TRBD2 (5 bases). Germline loops: CDR1 PRHDT, CDR2 FYEKMQ (reference sequence). V was pared by 3 bases and J by 1 base, with 13 bases between. There are 15 residues in the CDR3. CDR3 sequence: CASSFGRVRSYEQYF. Here the CDR3 DNA reads TGTGCCAGCAGCTTTGGGCGGGTAAGATCCTACGAGCAGTACTTC.

This clonotype appeared many times. This chain uses TRBV6-2 or TRBV6-3 with TRBJ2-1; 10 bases align to TRBD1. CDR1 MNHEY and CDR2 SVGEGT come from the germline V gene. There are 17 residues in the CDR3. The V and J ends lost 6 bases and 0 bases, in that order; junction bases with no gene match: 8. DNA of the CDR3: TGTGCCAGCAGGCACGGACAGGGGGACCCCTCCTACAATGAGCAGTTCTTC. Translation: CASRHGQGDPSYNEQFF.